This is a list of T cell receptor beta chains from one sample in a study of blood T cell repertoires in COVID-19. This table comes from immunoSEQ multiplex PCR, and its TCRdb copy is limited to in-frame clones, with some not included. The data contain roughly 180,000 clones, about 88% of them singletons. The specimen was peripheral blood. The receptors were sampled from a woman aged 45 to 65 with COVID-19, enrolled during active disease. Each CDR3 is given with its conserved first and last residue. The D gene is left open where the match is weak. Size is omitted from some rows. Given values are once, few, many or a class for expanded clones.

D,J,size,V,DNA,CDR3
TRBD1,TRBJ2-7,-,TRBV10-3,TGTGCCATCAGTGAGGACAGGGGGCTTACGGACGAGCAGTACTTC,CAISEDRGLTDEQYF
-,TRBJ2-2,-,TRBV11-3,TGTGCCAGCAGCTTAGCTGCGGGGGCCATCACCGGGGAGCTGTTTTTT,CASSLAAGAITGELFF
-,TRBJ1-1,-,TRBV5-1,TGCGCCAGCAGCTTGGGTGGGTGGGGCAACACTGAAGCTTTCTTT,CASSLGGWGNTEAFF
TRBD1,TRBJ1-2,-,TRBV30,TGTGCCTGGAGTGTGGAAATTTTCATCAACCGGGACAGGGGTTATGGCTACACCTTC,CAWSVEIFINRDRGYGYTF
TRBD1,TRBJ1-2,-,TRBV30,TGTGCCTGGACCCTTGCCCGGGACAGGGCTGCCTATGGCTACACCTTC,CAWTLARDRAAYGYTF
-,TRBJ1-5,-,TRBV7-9,TGTGCCAGCAGCTTGGGGATTCGGGACACCAATCAGCCCCAGCATTTT,CASSLGIRDTNQPQHF
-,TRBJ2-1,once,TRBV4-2,TGTGCCAGCAGCCCAGGACAAGCAATCAATGAGCAGTTCTTC,CASSPGQAINEQFF
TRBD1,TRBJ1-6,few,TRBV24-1,TGTGCCAGGGGTTACAGGGGCCCCTATAATTCACCCCTCCACTTT,CARGYRGPYNSPLHF
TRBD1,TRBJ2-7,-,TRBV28,TGTGCCAGCAGTTTAAGACAGGGGTACGAGCAGTACTTC,CASSLRQGYEQYF
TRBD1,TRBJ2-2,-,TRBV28,TGTGCCAGCAGTTCCCCGGGACAGGGTAACACCGGGGAGCTGTTTTTT,CASSSPGQGNTGELFF
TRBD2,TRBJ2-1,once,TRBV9,TGTGCCAGCAGCACCAAACTAGCGGGGGCAAATGGTGAGCAGTTCTTC,CASSTKLAGANGEQFF
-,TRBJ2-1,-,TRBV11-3,TGTGCCAGCAGCTTTGGAGGGTATGAGCAGTTCTTC,CASSFGGYEQFF